The clone carrying this TCR beta chain was counted once. This entry is derived from a study of control samples from healthy donors and cancer patients. The ends were cut back, 1 base at V and 4 bases at J, with 10 bases in the middle. Germline V gives CDR1 MGHRA, CDR2 YSYEKL. This CDR3 comprises 14 residues. Profiled with immunoSEQ multiplex PCR; TCRdb holds only in-frame clones, not every one. Of fewer than 200,000 clones in the sample, around 93% were seen once. The chain employs TRBV4-1 and TRBJ2-5; unclear D gene. This clonotype was sampled from a woman in her sixties or seventies in good health. Sequences were obtained from blood. The CDR3 is CASSQADRAETQYF. CDR3 sequence (DNA): TGCGCCAGCAGCCAAGCAGATAGAGCAGAGACCCAGTACTTC.